This T cell receptor beta chain was sequenced for a study of glioma-infiltrating T cells. This clonotype occurred many times. The antigen is undetermined. TCR alpha and beta CDR3 regions were amplified from RNA using iRepertoire nested multiplex PCR. For one-step reverse transcription and amplification, roughly 95-450 ng of tissue mRNA or PBMC total RNA was used. TCRdb re-called the multiplex PCR reads with MiXCR, one entry per CDR3 protein. The sample holds 90,000 to 100,000 distinct CDR3 sequences, approximately 39% seen once. Trimming removed 4 bases at V and 5 bases at J, with 14 bases between. Germline V lookup: CDR1 SEHNR, CDR2 FQNEAQ (reference sequence). This CDR3 comprises 14 residues. Study-wide points: Above-expected tissue-blood divergence occurred in all gliomas, most in low-grade ones. Tissue and blood shared very few CDR3 sequences.

The chain couples TRBV7-9 to TRBJ2-5; D could derive from TRBD1 or TRBD2 (6 bases each). Sequenced: glioma tissue, nonneoplastic brain tissue, or PBMCs (not recorded which). The receptor comes from a human donor with low-grade glioma or glioblastoma, undergoing nonglioma brain surgery, or in good health (not recorded which). This CDR3 reads CASSSRGETETQYF. The CDR3 DNA follows: TGTGCCAGCAGCTCAAGGGGGGAGACGGAGACCCAGTACTTC.